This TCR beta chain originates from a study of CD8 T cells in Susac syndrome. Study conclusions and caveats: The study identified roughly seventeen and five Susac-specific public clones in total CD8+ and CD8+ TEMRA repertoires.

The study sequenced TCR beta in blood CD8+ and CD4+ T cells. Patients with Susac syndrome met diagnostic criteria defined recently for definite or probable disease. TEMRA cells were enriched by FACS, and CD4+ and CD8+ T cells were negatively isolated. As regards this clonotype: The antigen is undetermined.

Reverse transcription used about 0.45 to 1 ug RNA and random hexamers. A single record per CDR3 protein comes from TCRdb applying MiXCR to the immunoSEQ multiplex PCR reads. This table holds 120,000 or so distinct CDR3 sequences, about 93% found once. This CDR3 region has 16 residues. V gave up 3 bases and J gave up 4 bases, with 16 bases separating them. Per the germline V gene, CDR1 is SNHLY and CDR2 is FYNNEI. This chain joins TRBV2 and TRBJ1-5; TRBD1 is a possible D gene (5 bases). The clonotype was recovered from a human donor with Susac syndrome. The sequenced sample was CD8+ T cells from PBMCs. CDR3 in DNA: TGTGCCAGCAGTGATAACCGGGACCCCGTGAATCAGCCCCAGCATTTT. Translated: CASSDNRDPVNQPQHF.